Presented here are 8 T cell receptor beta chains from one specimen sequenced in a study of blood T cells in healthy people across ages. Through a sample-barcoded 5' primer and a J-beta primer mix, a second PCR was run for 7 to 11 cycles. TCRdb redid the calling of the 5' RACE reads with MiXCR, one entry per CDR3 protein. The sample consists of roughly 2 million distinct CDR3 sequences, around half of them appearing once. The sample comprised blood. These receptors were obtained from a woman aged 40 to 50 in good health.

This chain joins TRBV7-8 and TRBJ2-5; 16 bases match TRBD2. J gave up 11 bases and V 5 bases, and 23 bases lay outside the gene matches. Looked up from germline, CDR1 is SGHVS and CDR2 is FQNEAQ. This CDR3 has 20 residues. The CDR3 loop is CASSPRLGTSGGAFYNEQYF. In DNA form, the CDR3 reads TGTGCCAGCAGCCCCCGTTTAGGGACTAGCGGGGGGGCGTTCTACAATGAGCAGTACTTC.

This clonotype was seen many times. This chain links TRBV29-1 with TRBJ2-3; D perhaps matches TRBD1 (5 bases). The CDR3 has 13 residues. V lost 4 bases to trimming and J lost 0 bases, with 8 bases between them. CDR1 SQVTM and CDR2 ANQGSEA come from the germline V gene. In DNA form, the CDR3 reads TGCAGCGTTGGCCGGACAAGCACAGATACGCAGTATTTT. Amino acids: CSVGRTSTDTQYF.

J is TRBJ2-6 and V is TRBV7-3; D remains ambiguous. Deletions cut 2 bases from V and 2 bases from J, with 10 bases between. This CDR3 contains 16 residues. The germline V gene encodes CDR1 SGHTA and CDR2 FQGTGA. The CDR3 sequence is CASSLSSAPGANVLTF. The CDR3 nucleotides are TGTGCCAGCAGCTTATCGAGCGCGCCTGGGGCCAACGTCCTGACTTTC.

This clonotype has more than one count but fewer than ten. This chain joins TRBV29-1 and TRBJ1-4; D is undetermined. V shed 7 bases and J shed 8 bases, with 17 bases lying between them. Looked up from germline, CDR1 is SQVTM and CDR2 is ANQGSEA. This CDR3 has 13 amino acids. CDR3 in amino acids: CSGLASSGEKLFF. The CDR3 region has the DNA TGCAGCGGCCTAGCTTCATCGGGCGAAAAACTGTTTTTT.

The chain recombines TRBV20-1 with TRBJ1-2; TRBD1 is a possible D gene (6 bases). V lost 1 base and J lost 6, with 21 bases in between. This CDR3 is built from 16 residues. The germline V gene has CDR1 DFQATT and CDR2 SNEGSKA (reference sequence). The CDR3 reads CSARGQPQFPGDGYTF. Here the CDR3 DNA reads TGCAGTGCTAGAGGACAGCCCCAGTTTCCAGGGGATGGCTACACCTTC.

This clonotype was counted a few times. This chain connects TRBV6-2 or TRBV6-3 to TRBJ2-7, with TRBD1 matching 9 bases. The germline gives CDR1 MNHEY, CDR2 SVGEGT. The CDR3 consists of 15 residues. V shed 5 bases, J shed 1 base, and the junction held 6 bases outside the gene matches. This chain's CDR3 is CASSNRGQGSYEQYF. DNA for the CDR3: TGTGCCAGCAGTAACAGGGGGCAAGGATCCTACGAGCAGTACTTC.

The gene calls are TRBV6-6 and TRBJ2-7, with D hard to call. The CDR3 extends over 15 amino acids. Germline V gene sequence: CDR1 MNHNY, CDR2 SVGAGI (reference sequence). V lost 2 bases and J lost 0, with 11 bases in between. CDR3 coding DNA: TGTGCCAGCAGTTACCCTCAAGGCCGCTCCTACGAGCAGTACTTC. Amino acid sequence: CASSYPQGRSYEQYF.

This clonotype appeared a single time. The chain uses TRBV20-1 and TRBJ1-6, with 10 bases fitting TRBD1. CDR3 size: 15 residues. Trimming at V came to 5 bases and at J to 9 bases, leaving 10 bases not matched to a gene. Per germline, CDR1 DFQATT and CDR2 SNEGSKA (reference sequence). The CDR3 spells CSAPLPGQGSSPLHF. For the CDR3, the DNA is TGCAGTGCTCCCCTCCCGGGACAGGGGAGTTCACCCCTCCACTTT.